The rows below give T cell receptor beta chains drawn from one sample of a study of blood T cell repertoires in COVID-19. Profiling relied on immunoSEQ multiplex PCR, and the TCRdb table lists in-frame clones only, not all of them. The sample holds around 270,000 clones, about 85% seen once. Sequenced material: peripheral blood. Source of these receptors: a man aged 55-75 years who had recovered from COVID-19. Each CDR3 is given with its conserved first and last residue. Each record gives: clone size, J gene, V gene, D gene, CDR3 protein, CDR3 DNA. A D gene is named only where the DNA matches it firmly. Clone size, where shown, is once, few, many, or a class for clones that have expanded.

clone_size: .
j_call: TRBJ1-1
v_call: TRBV10-3
d_call: .
cdr3_aa: CAISESGSSPGGAFF
cdr3_nt: TGTGCCATCAGTGAGTCTGGGAGCTCCCCGGGGGGAGCTTTCTTT

clone_size: .
j_call: TRBJ1-2
v_call: TRBV5-6
d_call: .
cdr3_aa: CASSSARGRGNYGYTF
cdr3_nt: TGTGCCAGCAGCTCCGCCCGTGGCAGGGGAAACTATGGCTACACCTTC

clone_size: .
j_call: TRBJ1-5
v_call: TRBV7-6
d_call: .
cdr3_aa: CASSKGQINQPQHF
cdr3_nt: TGTGCCAGCAGTAAAGGACAGATCAATCAGCCCCAGCATTTT

clone_size: .
j_call: TRBJ2-1
v_call: TRBV27
d_call: .
cdr3_aa: CASSLSERHEQFF
cdr3_nt: TGTGCCAGCAGTTTATCGGAGCGTCATGAGCAGTTCTTC

clone_size: .
j_call: TRBJ1-2
v_call: TRBV7-9
d_call: .
cdr3_aa: CASSLGQGYGYTF
cdr3_nt: TGTGCCAGCAGCTTAGGGCAGGGATATGGCTACACCTTC

clone_size: .
j_call: TRBJ1-1
v_call: TRBV6-1
d_call: .
cdr3_aa: CASSEARTGMNTEAFF
cdr3_nt: TGTGCCAGCAGTGAAGCGCGAACCGGGATGAACACTGAAGCTTTCTTT

clone_size: few
j_call: TRBJ1-2
v_call: TRBV13
d_call: .
cdr3_aa: CASSLGAVRGTF
cdr3_nt: TGTGCCAGCAGCTTAGGCGCAGTTAGAGGGACCTTC

clone_size: .
j_call: TRBJ2-6
v_call: TRBV5-1
d_call: .
cdr3_aa: CASSLRPQGMGSGANVLTF
cdr3_nt: TGCGCCAGCAGCCTCAGACCACAGGGTATGGGCTCTGGGGCCAACGTCCTGACTTTC

clone_size: .
j_call: TRBJ1-1
v_call: TRBV18
d_call: .
cdr3_aa: CASSPLPARVIDTEAFF
cdr3_nt: TGTGCCAGCTCACCACTTCCGGCCAGGGTGATAGACACTGAAGCTTTCTTT

clone_size: once
j_call: TRBJ1-1
v_call: TRBV5-6
d_call: TRBD1
cdr3_aa: CASSPDRGAEAFF
cdr3_nt: TGTGCCAGCAGCCCGGACAGGGGCGCTGAAGCTTTCTTT

clone_size: .
j_call: TRBJ2-7
v_call: TRBV7-9
d_call: .
cdr3_aa: CASSDRQDTYEQYF
cdr3_nt: TGTGCCAGCAGCGACCGACAGGACACCTACGAGCAGTACTTC

clone_size: .
j_call: TRBJ2-5
v_call: TRBV7-9
d_call: .
cdr3_aa: CASSYRLVQQGETQYF
cdr3_nt: TGTGCCAGCAGCTACCGACTAGTTCAACAGGGGGAGACCCAGTACTTC

clone_size: .
j_call: TRBJ1-2
v_call: TRBV12-3/TRBV12-4
d_call: .
cdr3_aa: CASRRDIRYGYTF
cdr3_nt: TGTGCCAGCAGGAGGGACATACGCTATGGCTACACCTTC

clone_size: once
j_call: TRBJ2-3
v_call: TRBV18
d_call: TRBD1
cdr3_aa: CASSLRPGQSTDTQYF
cdr3_nt: TGTGCCAGCTCACTCCGACCGGGACAGTCCACAGATACGCAGTATTTT

clone_size: few
j_call: TRBJ2-7
v_call: TRBV6-5
d_call: .
cdr3_aa: CASSLTPGQRYEQYF
cdr3_nt: TGTGCCAGCAGTCTAACTCCGGGACAACGATACGAGCAGTACTTC

clone_size: .
j_call: TRBJ2-3
v_call: TRBV6-4
d_call: TRBD2
cdr3_aa: CASSDSGGVTDTQYF
cdr3_nt: TGTGCCAGCAGTGACAGCGGGGGGGTAACAGATACGCAGTATTTT

clone_size: .
j_call: TRBJ2-3
v_call: TRBV5-1
d_call: TRBD2
cdr3_aa: CASSLVAGGSTDTQYF
cdr3_nt: TGCGCCAGCAGCTTGGTCGCGGGGGGGAGCACAGATACGCAGTATTTT

clone_size: few
j_call: TRBJ1-2
v_call: TRBV2
d_call: TRBD1
cdr3_aa: CASSEGQGPYGYTF
cdr3_nt: TGTGCCAGCAGTGAAGGACAGGGCCCCTATGGCTACACCTTC

clone_size: few
j_call: TRBJ1-1
v_call: TRBV6-5
d_call: TRBD1
cdr3_aa: CASSRQGANTEAFF
cdr3_nt: TGTGCCAGCAGTCGACAGGGGGCAAACACTGAAGCTTTCTTT

clone_size: .
j_call: TRBJ2-1
v_call: TRBV27
d_call: TRBD1
cdr3_aa: CASRDGQGFYNEQFF
cdr3_nt: TGTGCCAGCAGGGATGGACAGGGCTTCTACAATGAGCAGTTCTTC

clone_size: once
j_call: TRBJ1-4
v_call: TRBV14
d_call: .
cdr3_aa: CASSVGLGEKLFF
cdr3_nt: TGTGCCAGCAGCGTGGGGCTGGGTGAAAAACTGTTTTTT

clone_size: .
j_call: TRBJ1-1
v_call: TRBV7-9
d_call: .
cdr3_aa: CASSSGGGGADEAFF
cdr3_nt: TGTGCCAGCAGCTCCGGAGGGGGGGGCGCGGACGAAGCTTTCTTT